The TCR beta chain described here comes from a study of Ad26.COV2.S vaccination and SARS-CoV-2 variants. About the research overall: Enrollment placed the donor in the COV1001 Ad26.COV2.S trial arm. Each vaccinee took Ad26.COV2.S intramuscularly, once or twice 56 days apart.

Note on this clone: As yet, its antigen is unknown.

The CDR3 length is 15 residues. Germline V CDR1 and CDR2: SGHAT, FQNNGV. The V gene end was trimmed by 5 bases and the J gene end by 6 bases; junction bases not matched to a gene: 8. Clones were sequenced by immunoSEQ multiplex PCR, and TCRdb holds only the in-frame ones, with some missing. The table records some 250,000 clones, more than 75% of them present only once. Treatment: roughly 18 received Ad26.COV2.S at low or high dose, single or two shots; 5 received placebo; per-sample allocation not given. All samples were drawn on day 63, counting from the first vaccine or placebo injection. General observations from the study: Post-vaccination breadth of spike-specific CD8+ and CD4+ T cell responses was reportedly substantial.

This sequence was found in a person between 18 and 60 years old who received the Ad26.COV2.S COVID-19 vaccine or a placebo. This chain uses TRBV11-2 with TRBJ2-2; 8 positions match TRBD1. The source material was peripheral blood, sampled in a trial of Ad26.COV2.S vaccine versus placebo. The CDR3 sequence: CASSPRQGAAGELFF. In DNA form, the CDR3 reads TGTGCCAGCAGCCCGCGGCAGGGGGCCGCCGGGGAGCTGTTTTTT.